Listed here are 19 T cell receptor beta chains from one sample, sequenced in a study of cytomegalovirus exposure and HLA in healthy donors. The data were produced by immunoSEQ multiplex PCR, yet TCRdb's version contains in-frame clones alone and is incomplete. This table has roughly 120,000 clones, approximately 94% appearing once. Sequences were obtained from PBMCs. These receptors were taken from a woman between 18 and 29 years old in good health and CMV-seronegative.

This chain links TRBV5-4 with TRBJ1-2, with D maybe TRBD1 (6 bases). V shed 4 bases and J shed 0 bases, with 22 bases lying between them. This CDR3 has 18 amino acids. The germline CDR1 and CDR2 sequences are SGHNT and YYREEE (reference sequence). CDR3 in DNA: TGTGCCAGCAGCCAAGTGGGGGTCGGGGGGCAGACTAACTATGGCTACACCTTC. This sequence encodes CASSQVGVGGQTNYGYTF.

V gene TRBV5-1 combines with J gene TRBJ2-1; TRBD1 aligns across 12 bases. The CDR3 contains 16 residues. Losses at the gene ends were 0 bases for V and 9 bases for J; bases not matched to a gene: 7. Germline loops: CDR1 SGHRS, CDR2 YFSETQ. CDR3 region: CASSLEEGQGAREQFF. CDR3 DNA: TGCGCCAGCAGCTTGGAAGAGGGACAGGGGGCGCGTGAGCAGTTCTTC.

The chain joins TRBV7-9 to TRBJ2-5, with D unclear. V dropped 6 bases and J dropped 2 bases, with 4 bases sitting between them. CDR3 size: 11 residues. Per germline, CDR1 SEHNR and CDR2 FQNEAQ (reference sequence). The CDR3 spells CASSYQETQYF. The DNA of the CDR3 is TGTGCCAGCAGTTATCAAGAGACCCAGTACTTC.

The V gene is TRBV28, the J gene TRBJ1-2; D gene ambiguous. V lost 6 bases and J 5 bases, leaving 7 bases between the germline ends. Per germline, CDR1 MDHEN and CDR2 SYDVKM. CDR3 length: 11 residues. The CDR3, as DNA: TGTGCCAGCAGCCCTTCGTATGGCTACACCTTC. Protein sequence: CASSPSYGYTF.

In its sample, this clone was seen once. The V and J genes are TRBV9 and TRBJ2-2; 13 bases map to TRBD2. CDR3 length: 16 residues. Germline CDR1 is SGDLS and CDR2 is YYNGEE. The J segment lost 5 bases and the V segment lost 6 bases, leaving 7 bases of the junction unmatched. The CDR3 DNA reads as TGTGCCAGCAACAGGGGACTAGCGGGGAGGACCGGGGAGCTGTTTTTT. It specifies CASNRGLAGRTGELFF.

J is TRBJ2-7 and V is TRBV10-3; TRBD2 matches at 9 bases. CDR3 size: 16 residues. Germline lookup yields CDR1 ENHRY and CDR2 SYGVKD. Trimming at V came to 10 bases and at J to 3 bases, leaving 16 bases not matched to a gene. DNA of the CDR3: TGTGCCACAGCCTTGCCCCGCGGGAGGGTTATCTACGAGCAGTACTTC. Amino acids: CATALPRGRVIYEQYF.

This chain links TRBV5-7 with TRBJ1-3, with a tentative D call TRBD1 (5 bases). TRBV5-7 is flagged as an ORF with uncertain function. V lost 5 bases, J lost 0 bases, and 18 bases lay in between. The CDR3 extends over 17 amino acids. This chain's CDR3 is CASSQGAPMSSGNTIYF. The CDR3, as DNA: TGTGCCAGCAGTCAGGGTGCCCCCATGAGCTCTGGAAACACCATATATTTT.

Concerning this clone itself: At one boundary the junction diverges from the germline segment, which might be a read error. The chain joins TRBV11-2 to TRBJ1-1; TRBD1 agrees at 8 bases. The CDR3 is made up of 12 amino acids. Germline CDR1 SGHAT, CDR2 FQNNGV. The CDR3 reads CACRGPDTEAFF. The CDR3 coding sequence is TGTGCCTGCAGGGGGCCAGATACTGAAGCTTTCTTT. The whole variable domain, remainder taken from reference TRBV11-2 and TRBJ1-1, is EAGVAQSPRYKIIEKRQSVAFWCNPISGHATLYWYQQILGQGPKLLIQFQNNGVVDDSQLPKDRFSAERLKGVDSTLKIQPAKLEDSAVYLCACRGPDTEAFFGQGTRLTVV.

The chain recombines TRBV19 with TRBJ1-3, with D perhaps matching TRBD1 (5 bases). V gave up 5 bases and J gave up 4 bases, with 12 bases separating them. CDR1 and CDR2 from the germline V gene are LNHDA and SQIVND (reference sequence). The CDR3 totals 14 residues. CDR3 bases: TGTGCCAGTAGTCCCTGGGGGGAAGGAAACACCATATATTTT. Translating gives CASSPWGEGNTIYF.

The chain links TRBV5-1 to TRBJ2-1, with a tentative D call TRBD1 (6 bases). CDR3 size: 15 residues. Germline-derived CDR1 and CDR2 are SGHRS and YFSETQ. V was pared by 3 bases and J by 7 bases, with 17 bases between. DNA for the CDR3: TGCGCCAGCAGCTCCGAGCAAATCCAGGGGAATGAGCAGTTCTTC. It codes for CASSSEQIQGNEQFF.

The J gene is TRBJ1-3, the V gene TRBV19; D is undetermined. Germline V gene sequence: CDR1 LNHDA, CDR2 SQIVND (reference sequence). The ends were cut back, 4 bases at V and 4 bases at J, with 11 bases in the middle. The CDR3 has 14 amino acids. The CDR3 protein is CASSNTARGNTIYF. The CDR3, as DNA: TGTGCCAGTAGTAACACGGCCAGGGGAAACACCATATATTTT.

CDR3 residues: CASSLDRGGTDTQYF. In nucleotides, the CDR3 is TGTGCCAGCAGCTTAGATCGGGGGGGCACAGATACGCAGTATTTT. The chain employs TRBV11-2 and TRBJ2-3; 7 positions match TRBD2. Trimming took 0 bases from V and 1 from J; bases not matched to a gene: 1. Germline CDR1 is SGHAT and CDR2 is FQNNGV. CDR3 length equals 15 residues.

Only one count was recorded for this clone. The V gene is TRBV7-9, the J gene TRBJ2-2; TRBD2 might be the D (6 bases). The V gene's germline CDR1 is SEHNR and CDR2 FQNEAQ (reference sequence). V was pared by 3 bases and J by 4 bases, with 6 bases between. The CDR3 is 13 residues long. CDR3 nucleotide sequence: TGTGCCAGCAGCTTGGGAGGCACCGGGGAGCTGTTTTTT. Protein: CASSLGGTGELFF.

This clone was detected only once. The V and J genes are TRBV7-3 and TRBJ2-3; TRBD2 is a possible D gene (6 bases). The germline V gene has CDR1 SGHTA and CDR2 FQGTGA. This CDR3 spans 13 amino acids. Trimming took off 5 bases at V and 4 bases at J, with 10 bases between the two ends. The CDR3 loop reads CASSPASADTQYF. For the CDR3, the DNA is TGTGCCAGCAGCCCGGCTAGCGCAGATACGCAGTATTTT.

The chain combines TRBV2 with TRBJ2-7, with D hard to call. Deletions cut 7 bases from V and 5 bases from J, with 9 bases between. The CDR3 length is 11 residues. Germline V gene sequence: CDR1 SNHLY, CDR2 FYNNEI. This CDR3 is CASKSRDEQYF. CDR3 bases: TGTGCCAGCAAATCCCGGGACGAGCAGTACTTC.

The count of this clone is one. V and J are TRBV9 and TRBJ1-2; no clear D gene. The germline V gene encodes CDR1 SGDLS and CDR2 YYNGEE. This CDR3 comprises 15 residues. V dropped 4 bases and J dropped 12 bases, with 25 bases sitting between them. CDR3 DNA sequence: TGTGCCAGCAGCCCGAACCCCCTGGGTAGAGGCGACCACACCTTC. Its translation: CASSPNPLGRGDHTF. The full variable domain, rest sourced from reference TRBV9 and TRBJ1-2, is DSGVTQTPKHLITATGQRVTLRCSPRSGDLSVYWYQQSLDQGLQFLIQYYNGEERAKGNILERFSAQQFPDLHSELNLSSLELGDSALYFCASSPNPLGRGDHTFGSGTRLTVV.

The chain has TRBV7-2 and TRBJ2-7, with 7 bases identical to TRBD2. J was trimmed by 5 bases and V by 5 bases; bases with no gene match: 12. The CDR3 runs 15 residues. Germline V gene lookup returns CDR1 SGHTA and CDR2 FQGNSA. CDR3 DNA: TGTGCCAGCAGCGAAACGGGACTAAAGTCAGACGAGCAGTACTTC. This gives the protein CASSETGLKSDEQYF.

Only a few counts were recorded for this clone. V usage is TRBV30 and J usage is TRBJ1-5; D is perhaps TRBD1 (5 bases). This CDR3 is 13 amino acids long. The germline V gene has CDR1 GTSNPN and CDR2 SVGIG (reference sequence). Deletions cut 1 base from V and 3 bases from J, with 7 bases between. The CDR3 DNA reads as TGTGCCTGGAGTGCACAGGACAATCAGCCCCAGCATTTT. Translating it yields CAWSAQDNQPQHF.

The V gene is TRBV6-5, the J gene TRBJ2-7, with 8 bases that match TRBD2. Per germline, CDR1 MNHEY and CDR2 SVGAGI. The CDR3 spans 15 residues. V lost 0 bases to trimming and J lost 4 bases; unmatched junction nucleotides: 5. CDR3 sequence reads: CASSYSPGGPYEQYF. The CDR3 coding sequence is TGTGCCAGCAGTTACTCGCCGGGGGGGCCTTACGAGCAGTACTTC.